Here is one TCR beta chain with its context. This sample was taken from a study of blood T cell repertoires in COVID-19. Study as a whole: PBMCs, B-cell-depleted T cells, or T cells provided the cDNA or gDNA that made up the material.

Across under 25 US areas, participants ranged in age from roughly 18 to 89 years. Profiled with immunoSEQ multiplex PCR; TCRdb holds only in-frame clones, not every one. This repertoire shows about 370,000 clones, around 89% found once; its top ten account for around 1%. In germline, CDR1 is MGHRA, CDR2 YSYEKL. The CDR3 length is 15 residues. Trimming took off 5 bases at V and 0 bases at J, with 14 bases between the two ends. The chain links TRBV4-1 to TRBJ2-7; D is unclear. The sequencing sample was made of PBMCs or T cells enriched from blood (not recorded which). This receptor was identified in a man aged 18-30 years who had recovered from COVID-19. The CDR3 DNA reads as TGCGCCAGCAGCTCGCGACATATGAGCTCCTACGAGCAGTACTTC. This encodes CASSSRHMSSYEQYF.